This T cell receptor beta chain derives from a study of early T cells in non-severe SARS-CoV-2 infection. At the level of the study: Whole-blood bulk RNA, unsorted, was sequenced, and chains were unpaired.

This clonotype was counted at least ten times. The antigen remains undetermined. Unique molecular identifiers were attached to individual cDNA molecules. TCRdb independently ran MiXCR on the 5' RACE reads; one entry per CDR3 protein. The repertoire holds 60,000 or so distinct CDR3 sequences, with over 9.5% as singletons. The junction had 6 bases not matched to a gene; V was cut back by 3 bases and J by 8 bases. Per germline, CDR1 SQVTM and CDR2 ANQGSEA. CDR3 size: 13 residues. The study's findings and limits: There was a bias toward anti-spike CD8 responses in VDJdb matching, which missed private and CD4 specificities.

The material sequenced was whole blood. This TCR came from an adult who was a healthcare worker with PCR-confirmed SARS-CoV-2 infection or an uninfected control (not recorded which). J is TRBJ2-1 and V is TRBV29-1; TRBD2 agrees at 8 bases. The CDR3 sequence: CSVDIAGLDEQFF. CDR3 coding DNA: TGCAGCGTTGATATAGCGGGATTGGATGAGCAGTTCTTC.